The 12 T cell receptor beta chains listed next were all sequenced from one sample in a study of identical twins. In TCRdb, the 5' RACE reads were re-called with MiXCR into one record per CDR3 protein. Of 1.5 million to 2 million distinct CDR3 sequences listed, around a third are singletons. The sample taken for sequencing was cord blood. All receptors come from a newborn girl in good health.

There are a few counts of this clonotype. V and J are TRBV11-2 and TRBJ1-2; TRBD1 matches at 8 bases. The germline CDR1 and CDR2 sequences are SGHAT and FQNNGV. The CDR3 has 18 amino acids. V shed 5 bases and J 2 bases; nucleotides not matched to a gene: 16. DNA of the CDR3: TGTGCCAGCAGCCCCTTCGGTGTTTGGACAGGGCTAAACTATGGCTACACCTTC. It codes for CASSPFGVWTGLNYGYTF.

A remark on this clonotype: Germline and junction disagree at one end, which may indicate a read error. The chain joins TRBV30 to TRBJ2-5; 9 nucleotides align to TRBD1. The V gene's germline CDR1 is GTSNPN and CDR2 SVGIG (reference sequence). The CDR3 runs 14 residues. The CDR3: CARSVQGQGETQYF. In DNA, the CDR3 is TGTGCCAGGAGTGTACAAGGACAGGGGGAGACCCAGTACTTC.

The gene calls are TRBV10-3 and TRBJ2-1; maybe TRBD2 (6 bases). Deletions cut 10 bases from V and 0 bases from J, with 13 bases between. Germline V gene lookup returns CDR1 ENHRY and CDR2 SYGVKD. CDR3 length: 14 amino acids. The CDR3 sequence is CASGAPSSYNEQFF. CDR3 in DNA: TGTGCCAGCGGGGCTCCAAGCTCCTACAATGAGCAGTTCTTC.

The rearrangement links TRBV16 to TRBJ2-7; the D gene is possibly TRBD2 (7 bases). The CDR3 is 17 amino acids. Between the trimmed V and J ends, which lost 3 bases and 1 base, there was a span of 19 bases. Germline V gene sequence: CDR1 KGHSY, CDR2 FQNENV. The CDR3 is CASSHGLGGQKSYEQYF. For the CDR3, the DNA is TGTGCCAGCAGCCATGGCCTCGGGGGGCAAAAGTCCTACGAGCAGTACTTC.

This sequence joins TRBV20-1 and TRBJ1-6; D may be TRBD1 (6 bases). V dropped 3 bases and J dropped 7 bases, with 10 bases sitting between them. CDR1 and CDR2 (germline): DFQATT, SNEGSKA (reference sequence). This CDR3 has 13 amino acids. The CDR3 region is CSASRGRNSPLHF. Here the CDR3 DNA reads TGCAGTGCTAGCAGGGGTAGAAATTCACCCCTCCACTTT.

A few counts support this clonotype. CDR3 bases: TGTGCCAGCAGCCCATCCGGGACCTCTGAAGCTTTCTTT. It codes for CASSPSGTSEAFF. V and J are TRBV7-9 and TRBJ1-1; possible D gene TRBD1, 5 bases. Germline V CDR1 and CDR2: SEHNR, FQNEAQ (reference sequence). The CDR3 consists of 13 residues. V lost 5 bases and J lost 6, with 13 bases in between.

This clonotype showed up just a few times. J is TRBJ2-1 and V is TRBV3-1, with 10 bases matching TRBD1. The CDR3 length is 13 residues. Germline loops: CDR1 LGHDT, CDR2 YNNKEL (reference sequence). The trim removed 2 bases at V and 14 bases at J, leaving 6 bases unmatched. CDR3 coding DNA: TGTGCCAGCAGCCAAATGGTAGGACAGGGGGAGTTCTTC. It yields the protein CASSQMVGQGEFF.

This clonotype was seen only a few times. CDR3 sequence (DNA): TGCAGTGCTTATTACGGCTACACCTTC. This encodes CSAYYGYTF. The chain employs TRBV20-1 and TRBJ1-2; D remains unclear. Germline loops: CDR1 DFQATT, CDR2 SNEGSKA (reference sequence). This CDR3 comprises 9 residues. V lost 5 bases and J lost 8, with 6 bases in between.

This clonotype was seen ten or more times. This sequence joins TRBV18 and TRBJ1-2, with 11 bases matching TRBD1. The length of the CDR3 is 15 residues. Germline CDR1 and CDR2: KGHSH and LQKENI. Trimming removed 8 bases from V and 1 base from J; junction bases left unmatched: 6. Here the CDR3 reads CASSPGTGGNYGYTF. As DNA, the CDR3 is TGTGCCAGCAGCCCTGGGACAGGGGGTAACTATGGCTACACCTTC.

This clonotype was found once. The chain is built from TRBV7-2 and TRBJ2-7, with D perhaps given as TRBD1 or TRBD2 (5 bases each). The CDR3 runs 18 residues. CDR1 is SGHTA and CDR2 is FQGNSA in the germline V gene. The V gene lost 1 base and the J gene lost 7 bases, with 26 bases spanning the gap. The CDR3: CASSLVGIGTALYNEQYF. In DNA, the CDR3 is TGTGCCAGCAGCTTAGTAGGGATTGGGACCGCTCTCTACAATGAGCAGTACTTC.

Ten or more counts support this clonotype. The chain employs TRBV7-8 and TRBJ2-7; the match to TRBD2 covers 9 bases. V lost 1 base, J lost 6 bases, and 10 bases stayed unmatched. Germline lookup yields CDR1 SGHVS and CDR2 FQNEAQ. CDR3 size: 16 residues. The CDR3 spells CASSLDPPGLASEQYF. The CDR3 coding sequence is TGTGCCAGCAGCTTAGATCCACCGGGACTAGCATCCGAGCAGTACTTC.

The rearrangement uses TRBV27 and TRBJ2-7, with D perhaps matching TRBD1 or TRBD2 (6 bases each). The assigned J gene may be wrong: the sequence end matches TRBJ2-5 better. CDR1 is MNHEY and CDR2 is SMNVEV in the germline V gene (reference sequence). The CDR3 extends over 13 amino acids. The CDR3 spells CASSWLGGETQYF. Written as DNA, the CDR3 is TGTGCCAGCAGTTGGTTAGGGGGGGAGACCCAGTACTTC.